What follows describes a single T cell receptor beta chain. Trimming at V came to 3 bases and at J to 3 bases, leaving 4 bases not matched to a gene. The germline gives CDR1 SGHDN, CDR2 FVKESK. CDR3 length equals 14 residues. The entry originates in a study of CD8 T cells in Susac syndrome. Reverse transcription used roughly 0.5 to 1 ug RNA and random hexamers. Multiplex PCR with immunoSEQ amplified the TCR beta CDR3 across 54 Vbeta and 13 Jbeta. TCRdb passed the immunoSEQ multiplex PCR reads through MiXCR, listing each CDR3 protein once. This sample has about 110,000 distinct CDR3 sequences, with about 95% found just once. TCR beta sequencing was performed on blood CD8+ and CD4+ T cells. FACS was used to enrich TEMRA cells, whereas the CD8+ and CD4+ T cells were obtained by negative isolation.

The chain recombines TRBV14 with TRBJ1-2, with TRBD1 matching 7 bases. Sample: CD4+ T cells from PBMCs. The TCR originated in a human donor in good health. As DNA, the CDR3 is TGTGCCAGCAGCCAGCAACAGGGGTACTATGGCTACACCTTC. Its translation: CASSQQQGYYGYTF.